This T cell receptor beta chain came from a study of T cell responses to AZD1222 COVID-19 vaccine. Sequencing was performed with immunoSEQ multiplex PCR; in TCRdb, only in-frame clones are kept and a portion is missing. The sample lists around 94,000 clones; 70% to 90% were seen once. The clonotype originates from an adult in good health. The starting material was peripheral blood, obtained on day 0 of AZD1222 vaccination.

CDR3 region: CASSEGSSYNEQFF. CDR3 bases: TGTGCCAGCAGTGAAGGCAGTTCCTACAATGAGCAGTTCTTC. The gene calls are TRBV2 and TRBJ2-1; D call uncertain. This CDR3 is 14 amino acids long. The V end was cut by 1 base, the J end by 1 base, with 5 bases between. Germline V gene sequence: CDR1 SNHLY, CDR2 FYNNEI.